These 8 T cell receptor beta chains originate from one sample sequenced in a study of cytomegalovirus exposure and HLA in healthy donors (dated by TCRdb to about 2017). Library construction relied on the immunoSEQ multiplex PCR assay. The multiplex PCR relied on a mix of 60 forward primers for TCR Vbeta segments and 13 reverse primers for TCR Jbeta segments. TCRdb took over this immuneACCESS table, retaining in-frame rearrangements with V and J assigned. Such tables are incomplete; in checked studies, under half of the missing clones stem from an unresolved V gene, and the remainder is unexplained. The sample's table covers 65,000 to 95,000 clones. Roughly 4.8% of the sample is in the top ten clones. The material sequenced was PBMCs. These receptors all come from a young man in good health and CMV-seronegative.

The chain joins TRBV10-2 to TRBJ2-2; the D gene is possibly TRBD1 (6 bases). The CDR3 spans 15 residues. Trimming took off 6 bases at V and 7 bases at J, with 18 bases between the two ends. Germline lookup yields CDR1 WSHSY and CDR2 SAAADI. Written as DNA, the CDR3 is TGCGCCAGCAGGAGAAACGGGGAAGGGGGCGGGGAGCTGTTTTTT. Translation: CASRRNGEGGGELFF.

V gene TRBV11-2 combines with J gene TRBJ2-5; D is undetermined. Matching the DNA end better, TRBJ2-7 makes the J call doubtful. This CDR3 spans 12 amino acids. Germline V gene data show CDR1 as SGHAT and CDR2 as FQNNGV. In DNA form, the CDR3 reads TGTGCCAGCAGCTTAGATCCACGCGAGCAGTACTTC. Encoded protein: CASSLDPREQYF.

This chain links TRBV19 with TRBJ2-7; the match to TRBD2 covers 11 bases. The CDR3 has 14 amino acids. The ends lost 2 bases at V and 4 bases at J; junction bases unmatched: 1. CDR1 LNHDA and CDR2 SQIVND come from the germline V gene (reference sequence). The CDR3 loop reads CASSITSGGYEQYF. The CDR3 DNA follows: TGTGCCAGTAGTATAACTAGCGGGGGATACGAGCAGTACTTC.

The V gene is TRBV11-3, the J gene TRBJ2-7; D gene ambiguous. CDR1 and CDR2 (germline): SGHNT, YENEEA. CDR3 length equals 12 residues. V lost 0 bases and J lost 12, with 12 bases in between. CDR3 region: CASSLDPRSWYF. CDR3 DNA sequence: TGTGCCAGCAGCTTAGATCCCCGGAGTTGGTACTTC.

The V and J genes are TRBV11-2 and TRBJ2-2, with TRBD1 matching over 7 bases. V was pared by 5 bases and J by 2 bases, with 5 bases of the junction left unmatched. The germline V gene has CDR1 SGHAT and CDR2 FQNNGV. The CDR3 covers 15 residues. The CDR3 loop reads CASSPNRGNTGELFF. As DNA, the CDR3 is TGTGCCAGCAGCCCGAACAGGGGAAACACCGGGGAGCTGTTTTTT.

The chain employs TRBV30 and TRBJ2-2; 9 nucleotides agree with TRBD1. This CDR3 is built from 14 residues. Trimming took 6 bases from V and 6 from J; bases not matched to a gene: 8. Per the germline V gene, CDR1 is GTSNPN and CDR2 is SVGIG (reference sequence). CDR3 sequence: CACKNRGLAGELFF. DNA of the CDR3: TGTGCCTGTAAAAACAGGGGGCTTGCCGGGGAGCTGTTTTTT.

The genes are TRBV11-3 and TRBJ2-1, with TRBD2 as a possible D gene (6 bases). The CDR3 runs to 13 residues. In germline, CDR1 is SGHNT, CDR2 YENEEA. Trimming removed 4 bases at V and 10 bases at J, with 14 bases between. The CDR3 DNA reads TGTGCCAGCAGCTCCGAGCCGGAGGGCGAGCAGTTCTTC. Its protein product is CASSSEPEGEQFF.

The rearrangement links TRBV11-3 to TRBJ2-1; 8 bases line up with TRBD1. The CDR3 covers 15 residues. Germline V CDR1 and CDR2: SGHNT, YENEEA. Germline trimming cut 4 bases from V and 1 base from J; bases unmatched to any gene: 3. CDR3 sequence: CASSSGQGSYNEQFF. The CDR3 DNA sequence: TGTGCCAGCAGCTCCGGACAGGGTTCCTACAATGAGCAGTTCTTC.